These T cell receptor beta chains were read from a single sample in a study of shared clonotypes between healthy human individuals. TCRdb's table, derived via immunoSEQ multiplex PCR, lists solely in-frame clones and lacks some. In the table there are over 2 million clones, about 94% of which are singletons. The specimen was naive CD8+ T cells sorted from blood. The receptors originated from a man younger than 35 in good health. Each CDR3 is given with its conserved first and last residue. The D gene is left open where the match is weak. Rows give clone size only sometimes, using once, few, many, or a class for an expanded clone.

size	V	J	D	CDR3	DNA
-	TRBV7-9	TRBJ2-1	-	CASSSPGYDEQFF	TGTGCCAGCAGCTCCCCAGGTTACGATGAGCAGTTCTTC
-	TRBV29-1	TRBJ2-5	TRBD2	CSVEWLAGASPQTQYF	TGCAGCGTTGAATGGTTGGCGGGAGCTTCACCACAGACCCAGTACTTC
-	TRBV27	TRBJ2-3	-	CASSLVWTDTQYF	TGTGCCAGCAGTTTAGTGTGGACAGATACGCAGTATTTT
-	TRBV5-6	TRBJ2-7	-	CASSEGVSYEQYF	TGTGCCAGCAGCGAGGGAGTATCCTACGAGCAGTACTTC
-	TRBV11-3	TRBJ2-5	TRBD2	CASSLKSLAGGTQETQYF	TGTGCCAGCAGCTTAAAGAGTTTAGCGGGGGGTACCCAAGAGACCCAGTACTTC
-	TRBV6-5	TRBJ2-7	-	CASKRDPITYEQYF	TGTGCCAGCAAACGGGACCCCATAACCTACGAGCAGTACTTC
-	TRBV5-1	TRBJ2-5	TRBD2	CASSLEPSGGGLETQYF	TGCGCCAGCAGCTTGGAACCCAGCGGGGGGGGCTTAGAGACCCAGTACTTC
once	TRBV6-1	TRBJ1-2	-	CASSTSGFLNYGYTF	TGTGCCAGCAGCACGTCTGGTTTCCTCAACTATGGCTACACCTTC
-	TRBV6-5	TRBJ2-7	-	CASSYSSGVKSYEQYF	TGTGCCAGCAGTTACTCTTCAGGGGTGAAGTCCTACGAGCAGTACTTC
-	TRBV9	TRBJ2-7	-	CASSAAGTPTYEQYF	TGTGCCAGCAGCGCCGCCGGGACTCCGACCTACGAGCAGTACTTC
once	TRBV13	TRBJ1-1	-	CASSFPAFF	TGTGCCAGCAGCTTTCCCGCTTTCTTT
-	TRBV21-1	TRBJ2-7	-	CASSKWSRTYEQYF	TGTGCCAGCAGCAAATGGAGCAGAACCTACGAGCAGTACTTC
-	TRBV6-5	TRBJ1-2	-	CASSLKDGYTF	TGTGCCAGCAGCCTCAAAGACGGCTACACCTTC
-	TRBV5-6	TRBJ2-4	TRBD1	CASSQGTGLNIQYF	TGTGCCAGCAGCCAAGGGACAGGGTTGAACATTCAGTACTTC
-	TRBV5-4	TRBJ2-7	-	CASSLSPDYEQYF	TGTGCCAGCAGCTTGTCTCCCGACTACGAGCAGTACTTC
-	TRBV27	TRBJ2-3	-	CASSLLSMTDTQYF	TGTGCCAGCAGTTTATTGTCGATGACAGATACGCAGTATTTT
-	TRBV6-5	TRBJ1-6	-	CASRPGHSNSPLHF	TGTGCCAGCCGACCGGGGCATTCTAATTCACCCCTCCACTTT
-	TRBV19	TRBJ2-3	-	CASSPSERGLADGDTQYF	TGTGCCAGTAGTCCCTCAGAGAGGGGGCTAGCGGATGGAGATACGCAGTATTTT
-	TRBV29-1	TRBJ2-1	-	CSVDIDGVIEQFF	TGCAGCGTTGATATCGACGGAGTAATTGAGCAGTTCTTC
once	TRBV27	TRBJ1-4	-	CASKVDGDEKLFF	TGTGCCAGCAAGGTCGACGGGGACGAAAAACTGTTTTTT
-	TRBV15	TRBJ1-5	TRBD1	CATRGQGAYQPQHF	TGTGCCACCAGAGGCCAGGGGGCCTATCAGCCCCAGCATTTT
-	TRBV2	TRBJ1-2	-	CASSEVSSNYGYTF	TGTGCCAGCAGTGAAGTCTCAAGTAACTATGGCTACACCTTC
-	TRBV11-2	TRBJ2-7	-	CASSLLSGAYEQYF	TGTGCCAGCAGCTTATTAAGCGGCGCCTACGAGCAGTACTTC
-	TRBV6-1	TRBJ2-2	-	CASSLPSVNTGELFF	TGTGCCAGCAGCCTCCCGTCGGTGAACACCGGGGAGCTGTTTTTT
-	TRBV28	TRBJ1-1	-	CASIGSRTANTEAFF	TGTGCCAGCATAGGCTCCCGGACGGCAAACACTGAAGCTTTCTTT
-	TRBV30	TRBJ1-2	TRBD1	CAWSVQGANYGYTF	TGTGCCTGGAGTGTACAGGGGGCTAACTATGGCTACACCTTC
-	TRBV28	TRBJ2-5	TRBD1	CASSSTRTGVRETQYF	TGTGCCAGCAGTTCCACTCGAACAGGGGTAAGAGAGACCCAGTACTTC
-	TRBV4-1	TRBJ1-5	-	CASSQASVYQPQHF	TGCGCCAGCAGCCAAGCTTCCGTTTATCAGCCCCAGCATTTT
-	TRBV4-1	TRBJ2-5	-	CASSLLRGQETQYF	TGCGCCAGCAGCCTCTTGAGGGGACAAGAGACCCAGTACTTC
-	TRBV7-9	TRBJ1-6	TRBD1	CASSTGQGNSPLHF	TGTGCCAGCAGCACCGGACAGGGGAATTCACCCCTCCACTTT
-	TRBV5-4	TRBJ2-7	-	CASSLGPDNYEQYF	TGTGCCAGCAGCTTGGGACCTGACAACTACGAGCAGTACTTC
-	TRBV6-1	TRBJ2-1	TRBD2	CASSGPGLAGGGYEQFF	TGTGCCAGCAGTGGCCCGGGACTAGCGGGAGGTGGGTATGAGCAGTTCTTC
once	TRBV6-5	TRBJ2-1	TRBD2	CASSRGVANEQFF	TGTGCCAGCAGCCGGGGGGTTGCCAATGAGCAGTTCTTC
-	TRBV10-2	TRBJ2-1	-	CASSGWYNEQFF	TGCGCCAGCAGTGGGTGGTACAATGAGCAGTTCTTC
once	TRBV21-1	TRBJ1-5	-	CASSRDRVRQPQHF	TGTGCCAGCAGCAGGGACAGGGTACGTCAGCCCCAGCATTTT
-	TRBV6-1	TRBJ2-2	-	CASRGANGELFF	TGTGCCAGCAGGGGGGCAAACGGGGAGCTGTTTTTT
-	TRBV7-6	TRBJ2-7	TRBD1	CASIPARDRGPYEQYF	TGTGCCAGCATACCAGCCCGGGACAGGGGGCCCTACGAGCAGTACTTC
-	TRBV13	TRBJ2-3	-	CASSPEDTDTQYF	TGTGCCAGCAGCCCCGAGGATACAGATACGCAGTATTTT
-	TRBV27	TRBJ2-1	TRBD1	CASSSGVTGGNEQFF	TGTGCCAGCAGTTCCGGTGTGACAGGGGGCAATGAGCAGTTCTTC
-	TRBV30	TRBJ2-3	TRBD2	CAWSVGLGLAGVDTQYF	TGTGCCTGGAGTGTTGGGCTTGGGCTAGCGGGAGTTGATACGCAGTATTTT
-	TRBV18	TRBJ2-3	-	CASSPYEADTQYF	TGTGCCAGCTCACCATATGAGGCAGATACGCAGTATTTT
-	TRBV27	TRBJ1-6	TRBD1	CASSPTGGDSPLHF	TGTGCCAGCAGCCCAACAGGGGGGGATTCACCCCTCCACTTT
-	TRBV7-9	TRBJ2-1	-	CASSLAGSYNEQFF	TGTGCCAGCAGCTTAGCGGGGAGCTACAATGAGCAGTTCTTC
-	TRBV4-3	TRBJ1-2	-	CASSQEPSPYGYTF	TGCGCCAGCAGCCAAGAGCCCAGCCCCTATGGCTACACCTTC
-	TRBV7-6	TRBJ1-6	-	CASSTSPGSYNSPLHF	TGTGCCAGCAGCACCAGTCCGGGCTCCTATAATTCACCCCTCCACTTT
-	TRBV9	TRBJ2-7	-	CASSVDAGAISYEQYF	TGTGCCAGCAGCGTAGATGCGGGGGCAATTTCCTACGAGCAGTACTTC
-	TRBV15	TRBJ1-6	-	CATSRGSGDRYNSPLHF	TGTGCCACCAGCAGAGGCTCGGGGGACCGCTATAATTCACCCCTCCACTTT
-	TRBV9	TRBJ2-7	TRBD2	CASSPRGGPYEQYF	TGTGCCAGCAGCCCCCGGGGGGGACCCTACGAGCAGTACTTC
-	TRBV7-9	TRBJ1-3	-	CASSKDGGGNTIYF	TGTGCCAGCAGCAAAGACGGGGGAGGAAACACCATATATTTT
-	TRBV4-1	TRBJ1-2	-	CASSAGYGYTF	TGCGCCAGCAGCGCGGGGTATGGCTACACCTTC
-	TRBV6-1	TRBJ2-7	TRBD1	CASSGDRVLGYEQYF	TGTGCCAGCAGTGGGGACAGGGTATTAGGCTACGAGCAGTACTTC
-	TRBV5-1	TRBJ2-7	-	CASSLGPGEVYEQYF	TGCGCCAGCAGCTTGGGGCCAGGGGAAGTCTACGAGCAGTACTTC
-	TRBV5-6	TRBJ1-5	TRBD1	CASSSGGDQPQHF	TGTGCCAGCAGCTCAGGGGGGGATCAGCCCCAGCATTTT
-	TRBV7-6	TRBJ2-7	TRBD1	CASSYGTARDEQYF	TGTGCCAGCAGCTACGGGACAGCCAGGGACGAGCAGTACTTC
-	TRBV7-9	TRBJ2-5	TRBD2	CASHSGYQETQYF	TGTGCCAGCCATAGCGGGTACCAAGAGACCCAGTACTTC
few	TRBV29-1	TRBJ2-7	TRBD2	CSVVLAGAGEQYF	TGCAGCGTTGTTCTAGCGGGAGCGGGCGAGCAGTACTTC
-	TRBV11-2	TRBJ2-7	TRBD2	CASSPKTPGGTYEQYF	TGTGCCAGCAGCCCCAAGACCCCGGGGGGGACCTACGAGCAGTACTTC
-	TRBV4-1	TRBJ1-2	TRBD1	CASSHRTGRLANYGYTF	TGCGCCAGCAGCCATCGGACAGGCCGCCTTGCGAACTATGGCTACACCTTC
-	TRBV6-5	TRBJ1-5	-	CASSYRTRAQHF	TGTGCCAGCAGTTACCGAACCCGGGCCCAGCATTTT